Detailed here is one T cell receptor beta chain. The antigen is undetermined. Clones were read by immunoSEQ multiplex PCR, and TCRdb kept only the in-frame ones, dropping some. The table lists over 70,000 clones, approximately 90% of them singletons. This sample is part of a study of T cells in localized non-small cell lung cancer. Study-level results: Of the top 100 tumor clones, median around 60 were in adjacent lung, approximately 30 among its top 100. An association was observed between higher blood T cell density and longer overall survival. Uninvolved adjacent lung, not tumor, had the highest T cell clonality.

Germline assignment: CDR1 SGHRS and CDR2 YFSETQ. The V and J ends lost 4 bases and 7 bases respectively, with 15 bases between them. The CDR3 is made up of 14 amino acids. The TCR comes from a woman aged 35-75 years with stage II squamous cell lung carcinoma. The chain is built from TRBV5-1 and TRBJ2-4; possibly TRBD1 for D (6 bases). Sequencing used PBMCs, obtained before any cancer treatment. DNA of the CDR3: TGCGCCAGCAGCGAAGACAGGCCCGGGAACATTCAGTACTTC. This gives the protein CASSEDRPGNIQYF.